Detailed here is one TCR beta chain. This entry comes from a study of blood T cell repertoires in COVID-19. Study information: PBMCs, B-cell-depleted T cells, or T cells were the source of the cDNA or gDNA that made up the material.

Sequencing used immunoSEQ multiplex PCR; TCRdb keeps in-frame clones, though not all of them. The data contain more than 80,000 clones, roughly 80% of them singletons. CDR1 and CDR2 from the germline V gene are SGHTA and FQGNSA. The CDR3 is made up of 15 amino acids. The ends were cut back, 3 bases at V and 8 bases at J, with 17 bases in the middle. The clonotype comes from a woman aged 60-70 years with acute or convalescent COVID-19. Sequences were obtained from peripheral blood. The chain couples TRBV7-2 to TRBJ2-1, with a possible D match to TRBD2 (6 bases). For the CDR3, the DNA is TGTGCCAGCAGCTTTTTTGGACTAAAACCCGATGAGCAGTTCTTC. This encodes CASSFFGLKPDEQFF.